One sample yielded the 22 T cell receptor beta chains listed below, sequenced in a study of technical replicates of blood from several donors. The repertoire was sequenced with immunoSEQ multiplex PCR; TCRdb's copy has only in-frame clones and lacks some. Among around 80,000 clones listed, about 91% were seen once. Material: T cells isolated from PBMCs. The receptor source for this set is a human donor in good health.

The chain has TRBV2 and TRBJ2-2, with 8 positions matching TRBD1. V shed 10 bases, J shed 12 bases, and the junction held 7 bases outside the gene matches. Germline lookup yields CDR1 SNHLY and CDR2 FYNNEI. CDR3 length equals 11 residues. As DNA, the CDR3 is TGTGCCAACGGACAGGGCGTAAAGCTGTTTTTT. Amino acid sequence: CANGQGVKLFF.

The rearrangement links TRBV19 to TRBJ1-2, with 7 nucleotides matching TRBD1. Germline trimming cut 6 bases from V and 1 base from J; bases unmatched to any gene: 2. CDR1 is LNHDA and CDR2 is SQIVND in the germline V gene (reference sequence). The CDR3 has 13 amino acids. The CDR3 here is CASRRQGNYGYTF. CDR3 in DNA: TGTGCCAGTAGACGACAGGGTAACTATGGCTACACCTTC.

In this sample, this clone turned up once. V gene TRBV7-2 combines with J gene TRBJ2-7, with 11 positions matching TRBD2. With 1 base clipped from V and 7 bases from J, the junction kept 6 bases outside the gene matches. Germline V gene sequence: CDR1 SGHTA, CDR2 FQGNSA. The CDR3 is made up of 15 amino acids. The CDR3 protein is CASSLGLAGGKEQYF. The CDR3 nucleotides are TGTGCCAGCAGCTTAGGCCTAGCGGGAGGAAAAGAGCAGTACTTC.

The chain links TRBV6-6 to TRBJ2-1; 14 bases match TRBD2. V was clipped by 7 bases and J by 7 bases; unmatched bases: 3. In germline, CDR1 is MNHNY, CDR2 SVGAGI (reference sequence). This CDR3 is 14 amino acids long. CDR3 DNA: TGTGCCAGCACCGGGACTAGCGGGAGTAATGAGCAGTTCTTC. Amino acids: CASTGTSGSNEQFF.

V and J are TRBV18 and TRBJ1-2; 9 bases are a match to TRBD1. This CDR3 region has 15 residues. Germline-derived CDR1 and CDR2 are KGHSH and LQKENI. V lost 1 base to trimming and J lost 5 bases; unmatched junction nucleotides: 5. The CDR3 DNA is TGTGCCAGCTCACCACGTCAGGACAGGGGTTATGGCTACACCTTC. This gives the protein CASSPRQDRGYGYTF.

V usage is TRBV15 and J usage is TRBJ2-3, with no clear D. Trimming took 1 base from V and 7 from J, leaving 9 bases between them. Germline V gives CDR1 LNHNV, CDR2 YYDKDF (reference sequence). The CDR3 consists of 13 residues. The CDR3 nucleotides read TGTGCCACCAGCAGAGTGACAAAATATACGCAGTATTTT. This codes for CATSRVTKYTQYF.

The CDR3 DNA is TGTGCCAGCAGCTTACGATCACAGGGAAACTCCTACGAGCAGTACTTC. Protein product: CASSLRSQGNSYEQYF. V gene TRBV7-8 combines with J gene TRBJ2-7; D possibly corresponds to TRBD1 (6 bases). The CDR3 runs to 16 residues. Trimming took 2 bases from V and 0 from J, leaving 14 bases between them. Germline CDR1 and CDR2: SGHVS and FQNEAQ.

This chain joins TRBV28 and TRBJ1-2, with TRBD1 matching 7 bases. The CDR3 contains 13 residues. The V gene end was trimmed by 5 bases and the J gene end by 5 bases; junction bases not matched to a gene: 5. The germline gives CDR1 MDHEN, CDR2 SYDVKM. CDR3 DNA: TGTGCCAGCAGTCGGCAGGGGGAATATGGCTACACCTTC. Amino acids: CASSRQGEYGYTF.

V usage is TRBV15 and J usage is TRBJ2-7, with 8 bases matching TRBD1. Per the germline V gene, CDR1 is LNHNV and CDR2 is YYDKDF (reference sequence). The trim removed 0 bases at V and 7 bases at J, leaving 8 bases unmatched. The CDR3 contains 15 residues. In DNA form, the CDR3 reads TGTGCCACCAGCAGAGAGGTCCACAGGGGGGAAGAGCAGTACTTC. Amino acid sequence: CATSREVHRGEEQYF. The complete variable domain, with remaining parts taken from reference TRBV15 and TRBJ2-7, reads DAMVIQNPRYQVTQFGKPVTLSCSQTLNHNVMYWYQQKSSQAPKLLFHYYDKDFNNEADTPDNFQSRRPNTSFCFLDIRSPGLGDTAMYLCATSREVHRGEEQYFGPGTRLTVT.

V and J are TRBV4-2 and TRBJ2-7; 7 bases align to TRBD2. Germline V gene sequence: CDR1 LGHNA, CDR2 YNFKEQ. The V and J ends lost 0 bases and 1 base, in that order; junction bases with no gene match: 6. This CDR3 contains 16 residues. As DNA, the CDR3 is TGTGCCAGCAGCCAAGAGTCCGGGGGAGGGTCCTACGAGCAGTACTTC. Its protein product is CASSQESGGGSYEQYF.

The J gene is TRBJ2-1, the V gene TRBV28; D unclear. Germline CDR1 reads MDHEN; CDR2 reads SYDVKM. The CDR3 loop spans 11 amino acids. V was clipped by 8 bases and J by 3 bases, with 5 bases between them. CDR3 sequence (DNA): TGTGCCAGCTCCTTCTACAATGAGCAGTTCTTC. Its translation: CASSFYNEQFF.

CDR3 sequence: CASSPGQGNEQFF. The DNA for the CDR3 is TGTGCCAGCAGTCCTGGACAGGGCAATGAGCAGTTCTTC. This rearrangement joins TRBV6-5 to TRBJ2-1; 8 bases are a match to TRBD1. The J segment lost 6 bases and the V segment lost 5 bases, leaving 3 bases of the junction unmatched. CDR1 is MNHEY, CDR2 SVGAGI, per germline. CDR3 length equals 13 residues.

This sequence joins TRBV4-3 and TRBJ2-3, with a weak D call TRBD2 (6 bases). Germline V gene data show CDR1 as LGHNA and CDR2 as YSLEER. Trimming took 2 bases from V and 4 from J, leaving 16 bases between them. The CDR3 runs to 16 residues. CDR3 protein: CASSQTLGGGADTQYF. The CDR3 bases are TGCGCCAGCAGCCAAACCCTTGGAGGCGGGGCAGATACGCAGTATTTT.

The chain is built from TRBV4-1 and TRBJ2-7; D may be TRBD2 (6 bases). The length of the CDR3 is 14 residues. Germline lookup yields CDR1 MGHRA and CDR2 YSYEKL. V was cut by 0 bases and J by 2 bases, with 8 bases left in between. CDR3 in DNA: TGCGCCAGCAGCCAAGAGGGGACTCCCTACGAGCAGTACTTC. As protein: CASSQEGTPYEQYF.

The V and J genes are TRBV14 and TRBJ2-7; 7 bases are a match to TRBD1. V gave up 3 bases and J gave up 6 bases; unmatched junction bases: 8. Germline lookup yields CDR1 SGHDN and CDR2 FVKESK. The CDR3 loop spans 14 amino acids. CDR3 nucleotide sequence: TGTGCCAGCAGCCATGACAGGGAATTACTCGAGCAGTACTTC. Translated: CASSHDRELLEQYF.

CDR3: CASNNDRSGEKLFF. CDR3 nucleotides: TGTGCCAGTAACAACGACAGGAGCGGTGAAAAACTGTTTTTT. J is TRBJ1-4 and V is TRBV19; weak D call: TRBD1 (6 bases). Trimming stripped 7 bases from V and 7 bases from J, with 16 bases between. CDR1 LNHDA and CDR2 SQIVND come from the germline V gene (reference sequence). The CDR3 has 14 residues.

The CDR3 region is CASSFTAWRETQETQYF. The CDR3 nucleotides are TGTGCCAGCAGCTTCACGGCCTGGCGGGAGACCCAAGAGACCCAGTACTTC. V and J are TRBV7-6 and TRBJ2-5; 7 bases are a match to TRBD2. V trimming: 3 bases; J trimming: 1 base; junction bases outside the gene matches: 11. In germline, CDR1 is SGHVS, CDR2 FNYEAQ. The CDR3 contains 17 residues.

This sequence joins TRBV9 and TRBJ1-5; D gene unclear. The CDR3 runs 15 residues. The V gene's germline CDR1 is SGDLS and CDR2 YYNGEE. The ends were cut back, 1 base at V and 1 base at J, with 9 bases in the middle. As DNA, the CDR3 is TGTGCCAGCAGCGTAAGCTTTAGAAGCAATCAGCCCCAGCATTTT. This codes for CASSVSFRSNQPQHF.

The chain's CDR3 is CASRLAASNEQFF. In DNA form, the CDR3 reads TGCGCCAGCCGGCTAGCGGCCAGTAATGAGCAGTTCTTC. The chain is built from TRBV5-1 and TRBJ2-1; 7 positions agree with TRBD2. Germline V gene data show CDR1 as SGHRS and CDR2 as YFSETQ. CDR3 size: 13 residues. V gave up 7 bases and J gave up 7 bases; unmatched junction bases: 8.

This chain connects TRBV6-1 to TRBJ1-2; weak D call: TRBD1 (5 bases). V lost 0 bases and J lost 4, with 9 bases in between. The CDR3 length is 14 residues. From germline, CDR1 is MNHNS and CDR2 SASEGT. CDR3 region: CASSEAQGAYGYTF. Here the CDR3 DNA reads TGTGCCAGCAGTGAAGCGCAAGGGGCCTATGGCTACACCTTC.

V usage is TRBV9 and J usage is TRBJ1-5; D ambiguous. Germline V lookup: CDR1 SGDLS, CDR2 YYNGEE. The CDR3 consists of 14 residues. Trimming took off 0 bases at V and 7 bases at J, with 11 bases between the two ends. The chain's CDR3 is CASSVGEGGQPQHF. CDR3 DNA sequence: TGTGCCAGCAGCGTAGGGGAAGGAGGGCAGCCCCAGCATTTT.

This rearrangement joins TRBV7-3 to TRBJ1-3, with a possible D match to TRBD1 (6 bases). This CDR3 contains 14 residues. Per germline, CDR1 SGHTA and CDR2 FQGTGA. The V and J ends lost 3 bases and 4 bases respectively, with 10 bases between them. The CDR3 sequence: CASSFLGQGNTIYF. The CDR3 DNA is TGTGCCAGCAGCTTTTTAGGACAGGGAAACACCATATATTTT.